The rows below give T cell receptor beta chains drawn from one sample of a study of cytomegalovirus exposure and HLA in healthy donors. The data were produced by immunoSEQ multiplex PCR, yet TCRdb's version contains in-frame clones alone and is incomplete. The sample gives tens of thousands of clones, approximately 70% of which show up once; 5% to 7.5% is in the top ten. The specimen was PBMCs. These receptors originate from a man aged 25-45 years in good health and CMV-seronegative. Each CDR3 is given with its conserved first and last residue. Fields, in order: J gene, V gene, D gene, clone size, CDR3 protein, CDR3 DNA. A D gene is named only where the DNA matches it firmly. Only part of the rows carry a size: once, few, many, or a class if the clone is expanded.

TRBJ1-1	TRBV30	.	.	CAWADRFNEAFF	TGTGCCTGGGCCGACAGATTCAATGAAGCTTTCTTT
TRBJ1-1	TRBV5-4	TRBD1	few	CASSPGQGAAEAFF	TGTGCCAGCAGCCCGGGACAGGGAGCGGCTGAAGCTTTCTTT
TRBJ1-2	TRBV18	TRBD1	.	CASSPLLGQGTVYGYTF	TGTGCCAGCTCACCACTTTTGGGACAGGGAACCGTCTATGGCTACACCTTC
TRBJ2-6	TRBV30	TRBD1	.	CAWETGVISGANVLTF	TGTGCCTGGGAGACAGGGGTTATCTCTGGGGCCAACGTCCTGACTTTC
TRBJ1-4	TRBV7-2	TRBD1	.	CASSLDGTATNEKLFF	TGTGCCAGCAGCTTAGATGGGACAGCAACTAATGAAAAACTGTTTTTT
TRBJ2-3	TRBV29-1	TRBD2	.	CSVELGREGRDTQYF	TGCAGCGTTGAACTGGGCAGGGAGGGAAGAGATACGCAGTATTTT
TRBJ2-6	TRBV5-1	.	few	CASSLDWGRVMAGANVLTF	TGCGCCAGCAGCTTGGATTGGGGCAGGGTGATGGCTGGGGCCAACGTCCTGACTTTC
TRBJ2-1	TRBV28	TRBD1	.	CASTSPYAEMDRVSNEQFF	TGTGCCAGCACCAGTCCCTATGCCGAAATGGACAGGGTGAGCAATGAGCAGTTCTTC
TRBJ1-1	TRBV11-2	.	.	CASSLGRNTEAFF	TGTGCCAGCAGCTTGGGCAGGAACACTGAAGCTTTCTTT
TRBJ1-4	TRBV12-5	TRBD1	.	CASGLFLTGYEKLFF	TGTGCTAGTGGTTTGTTCCTGACAGGGTATGAAAAACTGTTTTTT
TRBJ1-5	TRBV5-6	.	.	CASSLGQQWGQPQHF	TGTGCCAGCAGCTTGGGACAGCAATGGGGTCAGCCCCAGCATTTT
TRBJ1-5	TRBV19	.	.	CASSASRGSISNQPQHF	TGTGCCAGTAGTGCCTCTCGGGGGTCGATAAGCAATCAGCCCCAGCATTTT
TRBJ2-1	TRBV5-1	TRBD1	.	CASSPGQDRSDEQFF	TGCGCCAGCAGCCCAGGACAGGACAGGTCGGATGAGCAGTTCTTC
TRBJ2-5	TRBV19	.	.	CASSRGGGQGEETQYF	TGTGCCAGTAGTCGCGGCGGGGGCCAAGGGGAAGAGACCCAGTACTTC
TRBJ2-1	TRBV10-2	.	.	CASSESRSSGPYNEQFF	TGCGCCAGCAGTGAGTCGCGAAGCAGCGGCCCATACAATGAGCAGTTCTTC
TRBJ1-1	TRBV9	TRBD1	.	CASNLQGANTEAFF	TGTGCCAGCAACCTACAGGGGGCCAACACTGAAGCTTTCTTT
TRBJ2-5	TRBV20-1	.	.	CSARDLAFGYF	TGCAGTGCTAGAGATTTGGCCTTTGGGTACTTC
TRBJ2-7	TRBV30	.	.	CAWRVGSGAYEQYF	TGTGCCTGGAGGGTAGGTAGCGGTGCCTACGAGCAGTACTTC
TRBJ1-4	TRBV10-3	.	.	CAISAGTGGAGEKLFF	TGTGCCATCAGTGCCGGGACGGGGGGTGCTGGAGAAAAACTGTTTTTT
TRBJ1-1	TRBV19	.	.	CASSSRGGRYMNTEAFF	TGTGCCAGTAGCTCCAGGGGCGGACGATACATGAACACTGAAGCTTTCTTT
TRBJ2-1	TRBV6-1	TRBD1	.	CASSRQGLDEQFF	TGTGCCAGCAGCCGACAGGGGCTGGATGAGCAGTTCTTC
TRBJ2-2	TRBV7-9	.	.	CASASLPGLSTGELFF	TGTGCCAGCGCCTCTCTGCCGGGTCTGTCGACCGGGGAGCTGTTTTTT
TRBJ1-2	TRBV7-2	TRBD1	.	CASSLGQGNYGYTF	TGTGCCAGCAGCTTAGGACAGGGAAACTATGGCTACACCTTC
TRBJ1-3	TRBV7-2	.	few	CASSIWDTRSGNTIYF	TGTGCCAGCAGCATATGGGACACCCGCTCTGGAAACACCATATATTTT
TRBJ2-2	TRBV7-2	.	.	CASSRMGAANTGELFF	TGTGCCAGCAGCCGGATGGGGGCTGCGAACACCGGGGAGCTGTTTTTT
TRBJ2-1	TRBV6-1	TRBD2	.	CAISSGRPNNEQFF	TGTGCCATCTCTAGCGGGAGACCTAACAATGAGCAGTTCTTC
TRBJ2-7	TRBV27	.	.	CASSFSYSYEQYF	TGTGCCAGCAGTTTCTCCTACTCCTACGAGCAGTACTTC
TRBJ2-1	TRBV6-1	TRBD2	.	CATRESGLAVYNEQFF	TGTGCCACCAGGGAATCGGGACTAGCGGTCTACAATGAGCAGTTCTTC
TRBJ2-7	TRBV6-5	TRBD1	.	CASSYRDRGYEQYF	TGTGCCAGCAGTTACCGGGACAGGGGATACGAGCAGTACTTC
TRBJ2-7	TRBV5-1	.	.	CASSLYRDGPYEQYF	TGCGCCAGCAGCTTGTACAGGGATGGACCCTACGAGCAGTACTTC
TRBJ2-4	TRBV2	.	once	CASSEWRPANIQYF	TGTGCCAGCAGTGAATGGCGGCCGGCCAACATTCAGTACTTC
TRBJ1-1	TRBV29-1	.	.	CSVDASTDTEAFF	TGCAGCGTTGATGCTTCCACAGACACTGAAGCTTTCTTT
TRBJ1-1	TRBV5-6	.	.	CASSLSGRSEAFF	TGTGCCAGCAGCTTGTCTGGGAGGAGTGAAGCTTTCTTT
TRBJ2-3	TRBV6-1	.	.	CASSEYRDTQYF	TGTGCCAGCAGTGAATACAGGGATACGCAGTATTTT
TRBJ1-1	TRBV30	.	once	CAWILTPQGEAFF	TGTGCCTGGATTCTGACTCCTCAGGGAGAAGCTTTCTTT
TRBJ2-5	TRBV6-1	TRBD2	.	CASSEQAAGGPGETQYF	TGTGCCAGCAGTGAACAGGCAGCGGGAGGGCCTGGAGAGACCCAGTACTTC
TRBJ2-3	TRBV2	TRBD2	.	CASSYLGAGSTDTQYF	TGTGCCAGCTCGTACCTTGGAGCGGGGAGCACAGATACGCAGTATTTT
TRBJ2-7	TRBV6-5	TRBD1	medium-sized	CASRKTGGLGEQYF	TGTGCCAGCAGAAAGACAGGGGGTCTCGGCGAGCAGTACTTC
TRBJ1-5	TRBV5-4	.	.	CASSRDIYQPQHF	TGTGCCAGCAGCCGGGACATTTATCAGCCCCAGCATTTT
TRBJ2-7	TRBV6-5	.	.	CASRSAGKPYEQYF	TGTGCCAGCAGGTCGGCGGGCAAACCCTACGAGCAGTACTTC
TRBJ1-2	TRBV27	.	.	CASSLSFAAPLDYGYTF	TGTGCCAGCAGTTTATCGTTTGCGGCCCCGCTTGACTATGGCTACACCTTC
TRBJ1-1	TRBV5-5	TRBD1	large	CASSFTMAGGTEAFF	TGTGCCAGCAGCTTCACCATGGCAGGGGGCACTGAAGCTTTCTTT
TRBJ2-7	TRBV30	.	once	CAWNPQGRSYEQYF	TGTGCCTGGAACCCACAGGGACGCTCCTACGAGCAGTACTTC
TRBJ2-2	TRBV5-1	.	few	CASGSTGTGELFF	TGCGCCAGTGGCTCTACGGGCACCGGGGAGCTGTTTTTT
TRBJ1-3	TRBV25-1	TRBD1	.	CASSSQGFGNTIYF	TGTGCCAGCAGCTCACAGGGGTTTGGAAACACCATATATTTT
TRBJ1-5	TRBV6-1	.	.	CASSMGTGDQPQHF	TGTGCCAGCAGCATGGGGACGGGGGATCAGCCCCAGCATTTT
TRBJ1-2	TRBV15	TRBD1	.	CATSRDLGQGLDGYTF	TGTGCCACCAGCAGAGATTTAGGACAGGGGTTGGATGGCTACACCTTC
TRBJ2-7	TRBV27	TRBD2	.	CASSLSRGLAYEQYF	TGTGCCAGCAGTTTAAGCCGCGGACTAGCCTACGAGCAGTACTTC
TRBJ1-1	TRBV19	.	few	CASSLQGGWNTEAFF	TGTGCCAGTAGTCTACAGGGAGGGTGGAACACTGAAGCTTTCTTT
TRBJ2-7	TRBV6-5	.	.	CASSYTAQGYEQYF	TGTGCCAGCAGTTACACGGCGCAGGGGTACGAGCAGTACTTC